This TCR beta chain was sequenced in a study of shared clonotypes between healthy human individuals. Whole-study context: The cohort comprised a couple of women and a few men. Their ages spanned 18 to 49 years. Findings of the study overall: Naive CD4 clonotypes overlapped across a few donors at roughly 5.1%.

Germline values: CDR1 DFQATT, CDR2 SNEGSKA (reference sequence). The V end lost 6 bases, the J end lost 8 bases, and 10 bases lay between the germline ends. This CDR3 spans 10 amino acids. The naive CD8 population came from CD45RO-negative cells selected for CCR7, without terminally differentiated effector memory CD45RA+ cells. Generated by immunoSEQ multiplex PCR, the TCRdb table keeps only in-frame clones and is missing some. The profile shows 450,000 to 700,000 clones, 95% to 96% of them singletons. In this sample, this clone turned up a few times. Its specificity is not known. The chain employs TRBV20-1 and TRBJ1-1, with no clear D. Sample: naive CD8+ T cells sorted from blood. The receptor was derived from a woman aged 25 to 45 in good health. CDR3 DNA: TGCAGTGCCCCGCAAGGGGAAGCTTTCTTT. Translated: CSAPQGEAFF.